These 5 T cell receptor beta chains came from one sample sequenced in a study of T cell responses to AZD1222 COVID-19 vaccine. Assay used: immunoSEQ multiplex PCR; TCRdb lists only in-frame clones, some missing. The sample holds 90,000 to 150,000 clones, around 87% seen once. This specimen was peripheral blood, taken on day 0 of AZD1222 vaccination. The receptors come from an adult in good health.

CDR3 nucleotide sequence: TGTGCCAGCAGTGAAGCGGGACAGGGGGCTTGGGAGCAGTACTTC. This encodes CASSEAGQGAWEQYF. The chain links TRBV2 to TRBJ2-7, with TRBD1 matching 12 bases. The CDR3 runs 15 residues. Germline trimming cut 0 bases from V and 7 bases from J; bases unmatched to any gene: 4. Per germline, CDR1 SNHLY and CDR2 FYNNEI.

This rearrangement joins TRBV29-1 to TRBJ1-5; weak D call: TRBD1 (6 bases). Trimming stripped 4 bases from V and 3 bases from J, with 10 bases between. Germline V gives CDR1 SQVTM, CDR2 ANQGSEA. The CDR3 extends over 13 amino acids. CDR3 region: CSVGRGDNQPQHF. CDR3 DNA: TGCAGCGTTGGAAGGGGGGACAATCAGCCCCAGCATTTT.

This chain links TRBV12-5 with TRBJ2-1; maybe TRBD2 (6 bases). Per the germline V gene, CDR1 is LGHNT and CDR2 is FRNRAP. Trimming pared 4 bases from V and 2 bases from J, leaving 9 bases between. The CDR3 runs 14 residues. The CDR3, as DNA: TGTGCTAGTGGTTCAGGGAGGACCTACAATGAGCAGTTCTTC. This codes for CASGSGRTYNEQFF.

The chain combines TRBV6-4 with TRBJ1-2; no reliable D call. V was cut by 3 bases and J by 2 bases, with 10 bases left in between. CDR3 length: 14 amino acids. CDR1 and CDR2 from the germline V gene are MRHNA and SNTAGT. Here the CDR3 DNA reads TGTGCCAGCAGTGAAGGCGGCCGCAACTATGGCTACACCTTC. Translated: CASSEGGRNYGYTF.

Details on this clone: The junction departs from germline at one end; a sequencing error may be responsible. The genes are TRBV12-3 or TRBV12-4 and TRBJ2-5; 9 nucleotides match TRBD1. CDR3 length equals 13 residues. CDR3 loop: CASRDRGQEPQYF. The CDR3 coding sequence is TGTGCCAGCAGGGACAGGGGACAAGAGCCCCAGTACTTC.